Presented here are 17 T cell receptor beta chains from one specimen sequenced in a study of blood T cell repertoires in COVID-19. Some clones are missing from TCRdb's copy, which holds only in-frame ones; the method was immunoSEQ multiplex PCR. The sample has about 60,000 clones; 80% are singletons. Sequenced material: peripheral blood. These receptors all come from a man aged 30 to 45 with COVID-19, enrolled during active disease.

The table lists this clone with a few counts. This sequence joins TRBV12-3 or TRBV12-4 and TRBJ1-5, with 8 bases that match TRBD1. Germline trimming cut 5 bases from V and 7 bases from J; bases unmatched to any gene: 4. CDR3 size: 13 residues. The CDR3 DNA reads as TGTGCCAGCAGTCCAGGGGGCCGGCAGCCCCAGCATTTT. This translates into CASSPGGRQPQHF.

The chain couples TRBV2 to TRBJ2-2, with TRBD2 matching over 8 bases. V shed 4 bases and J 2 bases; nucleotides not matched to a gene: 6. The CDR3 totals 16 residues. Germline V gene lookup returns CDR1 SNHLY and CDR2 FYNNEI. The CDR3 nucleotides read TGTGCCAGCAGTGGGGCGGGAGGAACAAACACCGGGGAGCTGTTTTTT. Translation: CASSGAGGTNTGELFF. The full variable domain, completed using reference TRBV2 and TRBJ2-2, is EPEVTQTPSHQVTQMGQEVILRCVPISNHLYFYWYRQILGQKVEFLVSFYNNEISEKSEIFDDQFSVERPDGSNFTLKIRSTKLEDSAMYFCASSGAGGTNTGELFFGEGSRLTVL.

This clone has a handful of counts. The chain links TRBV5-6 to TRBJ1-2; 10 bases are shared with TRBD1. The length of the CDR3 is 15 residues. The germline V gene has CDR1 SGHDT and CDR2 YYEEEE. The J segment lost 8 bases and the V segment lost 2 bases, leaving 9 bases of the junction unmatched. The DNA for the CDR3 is TGTGCCAGCAGCTTCACCGGGACAGGGGTAGGGGGCTACACCTTC. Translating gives CASSFTGTGVGGYTF.

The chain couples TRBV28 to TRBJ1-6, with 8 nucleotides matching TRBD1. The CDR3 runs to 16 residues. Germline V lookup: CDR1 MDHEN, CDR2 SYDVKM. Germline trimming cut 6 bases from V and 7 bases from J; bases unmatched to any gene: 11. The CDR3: CASRQGQTGENSPLHF. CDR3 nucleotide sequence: TGTGCCAGCAGACAGGGTCAGACAGGGGAGAATTCACCCCTCCACTTT. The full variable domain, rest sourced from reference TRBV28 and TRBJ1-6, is DVKVTQSSRYLVKRTGEKVFLECVQDMDHENMFWYRQDPGLGLRLIYFSYDVKMKEKGDIPEGYSVSREKKERFSLILESASTNQTSMYLCASRQGQTGENSPLHFGNGTRLTVT.

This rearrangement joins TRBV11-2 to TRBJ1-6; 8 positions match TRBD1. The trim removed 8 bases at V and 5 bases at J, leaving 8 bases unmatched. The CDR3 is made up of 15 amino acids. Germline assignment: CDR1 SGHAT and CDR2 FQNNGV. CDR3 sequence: CASQLGTGNNSPLHF. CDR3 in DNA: TGTGCCAGCCAATTGGGGACAGGAAATAATTCACCCCTCCACTTT.

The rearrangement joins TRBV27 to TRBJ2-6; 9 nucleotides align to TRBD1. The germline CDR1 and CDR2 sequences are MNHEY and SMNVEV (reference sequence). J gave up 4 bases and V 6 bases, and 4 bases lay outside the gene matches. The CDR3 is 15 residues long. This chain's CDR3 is CASRSGTGGANVLTF. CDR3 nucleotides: TGTGCCAGCAGATCCGGGACAGGGGGGGCCAACGTCCTGACTTTC.

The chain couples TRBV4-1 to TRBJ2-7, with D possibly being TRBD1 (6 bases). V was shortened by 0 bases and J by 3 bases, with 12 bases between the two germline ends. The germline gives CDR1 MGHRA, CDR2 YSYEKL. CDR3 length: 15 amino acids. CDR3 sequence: CASSQDLTGRYEQYF. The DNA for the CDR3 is TGCGCCAGCAGCCAAGATCTGACAGGACGCTACGAGCAGTACTTC.

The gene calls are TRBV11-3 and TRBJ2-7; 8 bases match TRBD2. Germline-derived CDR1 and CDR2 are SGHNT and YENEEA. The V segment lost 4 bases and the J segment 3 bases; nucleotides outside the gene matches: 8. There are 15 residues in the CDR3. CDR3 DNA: TGTGCCAGCAGCTCAGACCGGGAGGGCCACTACGAGCAGTACTTC. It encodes CASSSDREGHYEQYF.

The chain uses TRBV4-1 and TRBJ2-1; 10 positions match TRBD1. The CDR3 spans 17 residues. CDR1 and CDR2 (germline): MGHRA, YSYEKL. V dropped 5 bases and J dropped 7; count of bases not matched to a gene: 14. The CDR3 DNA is TGCGCCAGCAGCTCTACCGGACAGGGGGTAAGATGGAATGAGCAGTTCTTC. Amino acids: CASSSTGQGVRWNEQFF.

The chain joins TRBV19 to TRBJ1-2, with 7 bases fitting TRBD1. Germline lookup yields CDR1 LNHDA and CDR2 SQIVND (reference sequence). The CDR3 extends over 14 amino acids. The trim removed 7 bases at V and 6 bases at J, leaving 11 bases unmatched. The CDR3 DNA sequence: TGTGCCAGTAATCCGACCACAGGGGCGGATGGCTACACCTTC. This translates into CASNPTTGADGYTF.

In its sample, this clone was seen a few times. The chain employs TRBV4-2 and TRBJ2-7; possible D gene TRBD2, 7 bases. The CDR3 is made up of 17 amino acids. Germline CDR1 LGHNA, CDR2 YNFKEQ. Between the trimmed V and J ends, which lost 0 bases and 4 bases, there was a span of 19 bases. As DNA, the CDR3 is TGTGCCAGCAGCCAAGATACAATGGGGGCTAGCGGATACGAGCAGTACTTC. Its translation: CASSQDTMGASGYEQYF.

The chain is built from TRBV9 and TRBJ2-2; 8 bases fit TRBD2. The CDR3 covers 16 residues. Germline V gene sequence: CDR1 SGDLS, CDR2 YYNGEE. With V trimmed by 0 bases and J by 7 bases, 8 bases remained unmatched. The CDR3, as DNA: TGTGCCAGCAGCGTAGCCCCGGGAGGGAGAGGCGGGGAGCTGTTTTTT. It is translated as CASSVAPGGRGGELFF.

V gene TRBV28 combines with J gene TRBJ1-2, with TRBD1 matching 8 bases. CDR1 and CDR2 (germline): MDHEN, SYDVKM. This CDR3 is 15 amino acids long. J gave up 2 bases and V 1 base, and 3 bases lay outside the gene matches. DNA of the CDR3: TGTGCCAGCAGTTTATCCACAGGGGGAAACTATGGCTACACCTTC. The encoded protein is CASSLSTGGNYGYTF.

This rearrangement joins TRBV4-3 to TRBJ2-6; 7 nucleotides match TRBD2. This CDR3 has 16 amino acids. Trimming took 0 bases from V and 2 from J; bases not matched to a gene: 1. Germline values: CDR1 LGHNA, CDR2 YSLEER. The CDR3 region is CASSQEAGTGANVLTF. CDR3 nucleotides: TGCGCCAGCAGCCAAGAAGCGGGGACTGGGGCCAACGTCCTGACTTTC.

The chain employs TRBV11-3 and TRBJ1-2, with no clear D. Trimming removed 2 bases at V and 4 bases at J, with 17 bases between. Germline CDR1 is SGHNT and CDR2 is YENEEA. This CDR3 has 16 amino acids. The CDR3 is CASSLKVNRYPYGYTF. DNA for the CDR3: TGTGCCAGCAGCTTAAAGGTGAACAGATACCCCTATGGCTACACCTTC.

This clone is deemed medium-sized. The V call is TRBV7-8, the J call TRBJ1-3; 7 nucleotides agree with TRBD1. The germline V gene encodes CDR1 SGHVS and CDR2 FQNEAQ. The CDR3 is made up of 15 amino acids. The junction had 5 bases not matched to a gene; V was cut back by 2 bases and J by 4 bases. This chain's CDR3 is CASSLTTGTGNTIYF. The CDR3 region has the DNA TGTGCCAGCAGCTTAACGACAGGGACGGGAAACACCATATATTTT.

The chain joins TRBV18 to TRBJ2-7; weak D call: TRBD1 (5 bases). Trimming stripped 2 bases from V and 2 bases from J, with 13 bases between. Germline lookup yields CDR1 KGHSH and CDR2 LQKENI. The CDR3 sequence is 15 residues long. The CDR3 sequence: CASSPGPRVPYEQYF. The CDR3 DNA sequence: TGTGCCAGCTCACCAGGTCCCAGGGTCCCCTACGAGCAGTACTTC. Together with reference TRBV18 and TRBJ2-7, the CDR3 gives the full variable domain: NAGVMQNPRHLVRRRGQEARLRCSPMKGHSHVYWYRQLPEEGLKFMVYLQKENIIDESGMPKERFSAEFPKEGPSILRIQQVVRGDSAAYFCASSPGPRVPYEQYFGPGTRLTVT.